The 28 T cell receptor beta chains listed next were all sequenced from one sample in a study of blood T cell repertoires in COVID-19. The table came from immunoSEQ multiplex PCR; TCRdb's copy has only in-frame clones and leaves some out. The data hold 300,000 to 400,000 clones, with roughly 90% observed a single time. The sequenced sample was peripheral blood. All receptors derive from a man younger than 40 with COVID-19, enrolled during active disease.

The gene calls are TRBV6-5 and TRBJ2-7; 7 nucleotides agree with TRBD2. The CDR3 runs to 15 residues. J lost 2 bases, V lost 4 bases, and 8 bases had no gene match. Germline V lookup: CDR1 MNHEY, CDR2 SVGAGI. This CDR3 reads CASSFWTSLPYEQYF. Here the CDR3 DNA reads TGTGCCAGCAGTTTCTGGACTAGTCTCCCCTACGAGCAGTACTTC.

The chain joins TRBV4-2 to TRBJ2-5; TRBD1 agrees at 8 bases. Germline loops: CDR1 LGHNA, CDR2 YNFKEQ. The CDR3 runs 16 residues. V shed 3 bases, J shed 4 bases, and the junction held 10 bases outside the gene matches. The CDR3 DNA sequence: TGTGCCAGCAGCCAGGTTGGACAGGGCGGAGGAGAGACCCAGTACTTC. Amino acid sequence: CASSQVGQGGGETQYF.

The chain is built from TRBV19 and TRBJ2-1; 10 bases fit TRBD2. Germline assignment: CDR1 LNHDA and CDR2 SQIVND (reference sequence). The CDR3 sequence is 21 residues long. The J segment lost 2 bases and the V segment lost 1 base, leaving 17 bases of the junction unmatched. The CDR3 bases are TGTGCCAGTAGTATAGGGGTCCCCCCAGCGGGGGGGCCTGCCACCTACAATGAGCAGTTCTTC. This translates into CASSIGVPPAGGPATYNEQFF.

The chain links TRBV5-6 to TRBJ1-4, with TRBD1 as a possible D gene (6 bases). Germline V gene sequence: CDR1 SGHDT, CDR2 YYEEEE. This CDR3 spans 18 amino acids. Between the trimmed V and J ends, which lost 4 bases and 0 bases, there was a span of 19 bases. CDR3 region: CASSPKRSRQATNEKLFF. CDR3 coding DNA: TGTGCCAGCAGCCCAAAGCGCTCCCGACAGGCAACTAATGAAAAACTGTTTTTT.

The rearrangement uses TRBV7-3 and TRBJ2-1; the D gene is possibly TRBD2 (9 bases). Germline CDR1 and CDR2: SGHTA and FQGTGA. The CDR3 contains 17 residues. V gave up 3 bases and J gave up 10 bases, with 25 bases separating them. The CDR3 DNA reads TGTGCCAGCAGCTTCACGGGACTAGCAGGGGGCCTGGGGGAGCAGTTCTTC. Translated, it gives CASSFTGLAGGLGEQFF.

The gene calls are TRBV6-1 and TRBJ2-2; 7 positions match TRBD2. The germline V gene has CDR1 MNHNS and CDR2 SASEGT. Germline trimming cut 3 bases from V and 0 bases from J; bases unmatched to any gene: 13. The CDR3 consists of 19 residues. CDR3 sequence reads: CASSDGGEGRGTNTGELFF. The CDR3 coding sequence is TGTGCCAGCAGTGATGGAGGGGAGGGTCGGGGAACGAACACCGGGGAGCTGTTTTTT.

The chain carries TRBV19 and TRBJ1-1; no definite D call. Germline V gene data show CDR1 as LNHDA and CDR2 as SQIVND (reference sequence). Trimming shortened V by 6 bases and J by 0 bases, and 14 bases separated the two germline ends. The length of the CDR3 is 15 residues. CDR3: CASSFQPGLNTEAFF. DNA for the CDR3: TGTGCCAGTAGCTTCCAGCCAGGCCTGAACACTGAAGCTTTCTTT.

The DNA for the CDR3 is TGCGCCAGCAGGAGGACAGGGAGCTCCTACGAGCAGTACTTC. This sequence encodes CASRRTGSSYEQYF. This chain connects TRBV5-1 to TRBJ2-7; 8 nucleotides agree with TRBD1. The germline V gene has CDR1 SGHRS and CDR2 YFSETQ. This CDR3 region has 14 residues. V trimming: 5 bases; J trimming: 0 bases; junction bases outside the gene matches: 4.

J is TRBJ1-2 and V is TRBV18; 8 positions match TRBD1. CDR1 KGHSH and CDR2 LQKENI come from the germline V gene. Trimming removed 3 bases from V and 6 bases from J; junction bases left unmatched: 3. The CDR3 runs 13 residues. CDR3 nucleotide sequence: TGTGCCAGCTCACCTACGACAGGGGATGGCTACACCTTC. Its protein product is CASSPTTGDGYTF. The full variable domain, in which reference TRBV18 and TRBJ1-2 provide the parts outside the CDR3, is NAGVMQNPRHLVRRRGQEARLRCSPMKGHSHVYWYRQLPEEGLKFMVYLQKENIIDESGMPKERFSAEFPKEGPSILRIQQVVRGDSAAYFCASSPTTGDGYTFGSGTRLTVV.

This chain connects TRBV6-5 to TRBJ1-2; 7 positions match TRBD1. The trim removed 2 bases at V and 3 bases at J, leaving 9 bases unmatched. Germline lookup yields CDR1 MNHEY and CDR2 SVGAGI. The CDR3 contains 16 residues. The CDR3 region is CASSYKGRGSDYGYTF. The CDR3 DNA sequence: TGTGCCAGCAGTTACAAGGGCAGGGGGTCGGACTATGGCTACACCTTC.

This rearrangement joins TRBV7-2 to TRBJ2-5; 7 bases fit TRBD2. The CDR3 is 15 amino acids. V trimming: 3 bases; J trimming: 4 bases; junction bases outside the gene matches: 8. Germline-derived CDR1 and CDR2 are SGHTA and FQGNSA. The CDR3 nucleotides are TGTGCCAGCAGCTTTTGGACGGGGAGGGTAGAGACCCAGTACTTC. This sequence encodes CASSFWTGRVETQYF.

The J gene is TRBJ1-6, the V gene TRBV18, with 10 bases fitting TRBD1. Germline CDR1 and CDR2: KGHSH and LQKENI. CDR3 length equals 15 residues. J gave up 10 bases and V 0 bases, and 3 bases lay outside the gene matches. The CDR3 DNA sequence: TGTGCCAGCTCACCACCGGGGACAGGGGTCTCACCCCTCCACTTT. Translation gives CASSPPGTGVSPLHF.

The V call is TRBV9, the J call TRBJ2-1; TRBD2 matches 8 bases. The CDR3 sequence is 15 residues long. The V gene end was trimmed by 0 bases and the J gene end by 5 bases; junction bases not matched to a gene: 4. Per the germline V gene, CDR1 is SGDLS and CDR2 is YYNGEE. CDR3 region: CASSVEAGVHNEQFF. The CDR3 DNA reads TGTGCCAGCAGCGTAGAAGCGGGGGTACACAATGAGCAGTTCTTC.

This rearrangement joins TRBV21-1 to TRBJ2-3; the table's D call, TRBD2, has no DNA check behind it. TRBV21-1 is marked as a pseudogene. The CDR3 is 14 amino acids. The CDR3 DNA follows: TGTGCCAGCCCGGAGAAGGAACTCACAGATACGCAGTATTTT. Translating it yields CASPEKELTDTQYF.

This clone has more than one count but fewer than ten. The CDR3, as DNA: TGCGCCAGCAGCTCGGGACAGCCCGGACAGCCCCAGCATTTT. It encodes CASSSGQPGQPQHF. This chain links TRBV5-1 with TRBJ1-5; 7 nucleotides agree with TRBD1. The V gene end was trimmed by 3 bases and the J gene end by 7 bases; junction bases not matched to a gene: 7. The CDR3 extends over 14 amino acids. Germline loops: CDR1 SGHRS, CDR2 YFSETQ.

V and J are TRBV10-3 and TRBJ2-5, with 8 bases identical to TRBD2. The CDR3 is made up of 16 amino acids. V lost 4 bases to trimming and J lost 4 bases; unmatched junction nucleotides: 11. Germline V CDR1 and CDR2: ENHRY, SYGVKD. CDR3 protein: CAISGGSGRVRETQYF. The CDR3 nucleotides are TGTGCCATCAGTGGTGGGAGCGGGAGAGTGAGAGAGACCCAGTACTTC.

The gene calls are TRBV20-1 and TRBJ2-7; D is perhaps TRBD1 (6 bases). Deletions cut 3 bases from V and 7 bases from J, with 22 bases between. Germline V lookup: CDR1 DFQATT, CDR2 SNEGSKA (reference sequence). This CDR3 has 15 amino acids. The CDR3: CSASPHRVSVGEQYF. CDR3 DNA sequence: TGCAGTGCTAGTCCGCACAGGGTCTCGGTAGGGGAGCAGTACTTC.

The chain joins TRBV28 to TRBJ1-4, with D perhaps TRBD1 (5 bases). The CDR3 spans 15 residues. The V gene's germline CDR1 is MDHEN and CDR2 SYDVKM. V was cut by 7 bases and J by 0 bases, with 12 bases left in between. CDR3 nucleotide sequence: TGTGCCAGCACCCAGGGAGGCGCAACTAATGAAAAACTGTTTTTT. This sequence encodes CASTQGGATNEKLFF.

V gene TRBV18 combines with J gene TRBJ2-1, with 9 bases lining up with TRBD1. V trimming: 2 bases; J trimming: 7 bases; junction bases outside the gene matches: 12. The CDR3 sequence is 17 residues long. Germline values: CDR1 KGHSH, CDR2 LQKENI. The CDR3 is CASSPYTGGDRGNEQFF. The DNA of the CDR3 is TGTGCCAGCTCACCATACACAGGGGGCGACCGGGGGAATGAGCAGTTCTTC. Drawing the rest from reference TRBV18 and TRBJ2-1, the complete variable domain is NAGVMQNPRHLVRRRGQEARLRCSPMKGHSHVYWYRQLPEEGLKFMVYLQKENIIDESGMPKERFSAEFPKEGPSILRIQQVVRGDSAAYFCASSPYTGGDRGNEQFFGPGTRLTVL.

The rearrangement uses TRBV27 and TRBJ1-5; D not certain. The germline CDR1 and CDR2 sequences are MNHEY and SMNVEV (reference sequence). Trimming took 2 bases from V and 9 from J, leaving 11 bases between them. The CDR3 totals 13 residues. The CDR3 here is CASSLSLGGPQHF. In DNA, the CDR3 is TGTGCCAGCAGTTTAAGTTTGGGAGGGCCCCAGCATTTT.

The table lists this clone with a few counts. The chain joins TRBV6-6 to TRBJ2-7; tentatively, D is TRBD2 (6 bases). Germline V gives CDR1 MNHNY, CDR2 SVGAGI (reference sequence). V dropped 3 bases and J dropped 2 bases, with 17 bases sitting between them. The CDR3 length is 16 residues. The chain's CDR3 is CASSYTQTGDPYEQYF. The CDR3 DNA sequence: TGTGCCAGCAGTTATACACAGACGGGGGACCCCTACGAGCAGTACTTC.

The V and J genes are TRBV28 and TRBJ2-6; TRBD1 aligns across 10 bases. The CDR3 runs 14 residues. CDR1 is MDHEN, CDR2 SYDVKM, per germline. The ends lost 6 bases at V and 10 bases at J; junction bases unmatched: 6. The CDR3 loop is CASRPTGGGNVLTF. CDR3 nucleotides: TGTGCCAGCAGGCCGACAGGGGGCGGAAACGTCCTGACTTTC. The variable domain in full, with the rest retrieved from reference TRBV28 and TRBJ2-6, is DVKVTQSSRYLVKRTGEKVFLECVQDMDHENMFWYRQDPGLGLRLIYFSYDVKMKEKGDIPEGYSVSREKKERFSLILESASTNQTSMYLCASRPTGGGNVLTFGAGSRLTVL.

The chain couples TRBV28 to TRBJ2-7, with D maybe TRBD1 (5 bases). The germline gives CDR1 MDHEN, CDR2 SYDVKM. Trimming pared 2 bases from V and 2 bases from J, leaving 16 bases between. CDR3 length equals 16 residues. CDR3: CASSLSQRQYTYEQYF. The CDR3 DNA reads TGTGCCAGCAGTTTAAGTCAGCGACAGTACACCTACGAGCAGTACTTC.

The chain uses TRBV19 and TRBJ2-2, with a tentative D call TRBD1 (6 bases). CDR1 LNHDA and CDR2 SQIVND come from the germline V gene (reference sequence). CDR3 length: 16 residues. Trimming cost V 6 bases and J 7 bases, with 21 bases left between them. For the CDR3, the DNA is TGTGCCAGTAGGGATATTGGACAGACCTTCATCGGGGAGCTGTTTTTT. Translating gives CASRDIGQTFIGELFF.

The chain carries TRBV27 and TRBJ2-7; TRBD1 matches at 7 bases. The CDR3 totals 14 residues. The germline V gene has CDR1 MNHEY and CDR2 SMNVEV (reference sequence). The ends lost 2 bases at V and 4 bases at J; junction bases unmatched: 5. The CDR3 DNA reads as TGTGCCAGCAGTTTAGCAGTACAGGGGTACGAGCAGTACTTC. Protein product: CASSLAVQGYEQYF.

The V call is TRBV18, the J call TRBJ1-4; possibly TRBD1 for D (6 bases). The germline CDR1 and CDR2 sequences are KGHSH and LQKENI. This CDR3 contains 13 residues. V was cut by 8 bases and J by 2 bases, with 9 bases left in between. CDR3 sequence reads: CASVGQTNEKLFF. CDR3 coding DNA: TGTGCCAGCGTTGGACAGACTAATGAAAAACTGTTTTTT.

This sequence joins TRBV6-5 and TRBJ2-2; 8 bases agree with TRBD1. Trimming removed 6 bases from V and 3 bases from J; junction bases left unmatched: 6. Germline V CDR1 and CDR2: MNHEY, SVGAGI. The CDR3 is 15 amino acids. This CDR3 is CASRSTGVYTGELFF. The CDR3 DNA is TGTGCCAGCAGATCGACAGGGGTCTACACCGGGGAGCTGTTTTTT.

This chain joins TRBV3-1 (or the pseudogene TRBV3-2) and TRBJ1-5, with D possibly being TRBD1 (6 bases). Trimming removed 5 bases from V and 1 base from J, with 9 bases in between. Germline lookup yields CDR1 LGHDT and CDR2 YNNKEL (reference sequence). This CDR3 has 14 amino acids. CDR3 residues: CASSYGQSNQPQHF. Written as DNA, the CDR3 is TGTGCCAGCAGCTACGGACAGAGCAATCAGCCCCAGCATTTT.